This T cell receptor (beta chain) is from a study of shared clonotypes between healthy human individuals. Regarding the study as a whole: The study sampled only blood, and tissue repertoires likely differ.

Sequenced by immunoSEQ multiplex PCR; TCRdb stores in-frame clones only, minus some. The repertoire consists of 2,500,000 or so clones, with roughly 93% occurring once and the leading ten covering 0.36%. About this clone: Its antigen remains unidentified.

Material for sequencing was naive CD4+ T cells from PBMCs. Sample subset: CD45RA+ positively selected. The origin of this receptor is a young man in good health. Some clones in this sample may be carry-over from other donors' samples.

CDR3: CASSLSGLAGGDEQYF. The CDR3, as DNA: TGTGCCAGCAGTTTATCAGGCCTAGCGGGAGGAGACGAGCAGTACTTC. The V and J genes are TRBV28 and TRBJ2-5; 11 bases agree with TRBD2. TRBJ2-7 matches the DNA end more closely, so the J call is doubtful. The germline gives CDR1 MDHEN, CDR2 SYDVKM. The CDR3 has 16 residues.